This TCR beta chain comes out of a study of metastatic and nonmetastatic thyroid tumors. In the study overall: A comparison of repertoires was made across blood and tumor or nodule tissue from malignant and benign thyroid patients.

No patient had received any treatment before thyroid surgery. This clone has a count of ten or more. The antigen is not known. Study findings and constraints: It was reported that TCR beta diversity was significantly higher in malignant thyroid tumors than benign nodules, in blood and tumor.

Trimming removed 4 bases from V and 6 bases from J, with 16 bases in between. The CDR3 is 14 amino acids. Germline V lookup: CDR1 SGHRS, CDR2 YFSETQ. Per the authors' pipeline: Built for papillary thyroid cancer, a distant-metastasis classifier drew on CDR3 differences across clinicopathological groups. TCRdb re-called the PCR reads with MiXCR. TCRdb, not the authors, supplied the V and J calls. Altogether under 20,000 clones are present, around 25% being singletons, with the ten largest covering 9.5% to 15%. The sample consisted of tumor tissue. The source of this sequence is a female donor with papillary thyroid cancer or a benign thyroid nodule (not recorded which). Some clones in this sample may be carry-over from other donors' samples. The J gene is TRBJ1-2, the V gene TRBV5-1; TRBD1 is a possible D gene (5 bases). For the CDR3, the DNA is TGCGCCAGCAGCAGGACACTCTCTGGGGATGGCTACACCTTC. Amino acid sequence: CASSRTLSGDGYTF.